This TCR beta chain was documented in a study of cytomegalovirus exposure and HLA in healthy donors. Study-wide results and limits: In a later analysis, several top co-occurrence clusters appeared linked to parvovirus B19, influenza, CMV and Epstein-Barr virus. Rare TCR sequences dominated, though some public TCRs recurred in many donors. The authors later found TCR association rates varying by HLA locus, with DRB1 most and HLA-C fewest. The authors listed 180 or so TCR beta chains as cytomegalovirus-associated.

The CDR3 is made up of 12 amino acids. Trimming shortened V by 4 bases and J by 0 bases, and 3 bases separated the two germline ends. From germline, CDR1 is SGHRS and CDR2 YFSETQ. 60 Vbeta and 13 Jbeta primers were used in PCR. TCRdb's copy holds only in-frame clones and misses some; the assay was immunoSEQ multiplex PCR. The sample shows approximately 54,000 clones, more than 65% of them seen only once. This clone was seen more than once but under ten times. Its cognate antigen is unknown. The chain has TRBV5-1 and TRBJ2-3; unclear D gene. The sequenced sample consisted of PBMCs. This sequence originates from a young woman in good health and CMV-seronegative. CDR3 nucleotide sequence: TGCGCCAGCAGCCAAAGCACAGATACGCAGTATTTT. It translates to CASSQSTDTQYF. Together with reference TRBV5-1 and TRBJ2-3, the CDR3 gives the full variable domain: KAGVTQTPRYLIKTRGQQVTLSCSPISGHRSVSWYQQTPGQGLQFLFEYFSETQRNKGNFPGRFSGRQFSNSRSEMNVSTLELGDSALYLCASSQSTDTQYFGPGTRLTVL.